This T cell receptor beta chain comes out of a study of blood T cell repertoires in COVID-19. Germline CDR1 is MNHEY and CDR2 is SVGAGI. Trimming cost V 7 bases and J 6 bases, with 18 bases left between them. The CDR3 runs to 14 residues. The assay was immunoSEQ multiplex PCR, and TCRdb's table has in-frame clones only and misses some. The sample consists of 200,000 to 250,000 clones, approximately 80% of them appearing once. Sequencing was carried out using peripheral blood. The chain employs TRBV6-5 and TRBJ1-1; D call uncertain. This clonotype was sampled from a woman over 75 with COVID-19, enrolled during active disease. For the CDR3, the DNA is TGTGCCAGCAAGCTATACGGTCCGAGGGCTGAAGCTTTCTTT. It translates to CASKLYGPRAEAFF.